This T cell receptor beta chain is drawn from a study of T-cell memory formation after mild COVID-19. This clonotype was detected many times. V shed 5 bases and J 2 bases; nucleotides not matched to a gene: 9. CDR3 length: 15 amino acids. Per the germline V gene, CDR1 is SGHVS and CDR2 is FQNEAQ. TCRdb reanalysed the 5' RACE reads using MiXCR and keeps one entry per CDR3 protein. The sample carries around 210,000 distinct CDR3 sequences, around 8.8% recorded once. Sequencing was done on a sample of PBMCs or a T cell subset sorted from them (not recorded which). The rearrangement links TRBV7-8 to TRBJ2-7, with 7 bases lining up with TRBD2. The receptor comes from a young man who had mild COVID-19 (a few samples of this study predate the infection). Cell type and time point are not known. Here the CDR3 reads CASSQPASGAYEQYV. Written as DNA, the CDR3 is TGTGCCAGCAGCCAACCGGCGAGCGGGGCCTACGAGCAGTACGTC.